Listed here are 13 T cell receptor beta chains from one sample, sequenced in a study of cytomegalovirus exposure and HLA in healthy donors. The PCR was carried out with 60 Vbeta primers and 13 Jbeta primers. Clones were read by immunoSEQ multiplex PCR, and TCRdb kept only the in-frame ones, dropping some. The table lists over 100,000 clones, approximately 10% of them singletons. The sequencing sample was made of PBMCs. These TCRs come from a woman aged 35 to 49 in good health and CMV-seropositive.

The rearrangement joins TRBV2 to TRBJ2-2, with D perhaps TRBD2 (6 bases). Germline V gives CDR1 SNHLY, CDR2 FYNNEI. The CDR3 has 17 amino acids. The V and J ends lost 2 bases and 1 base respectively, with 14 bases between them. The CDR3 here is CASSELGQGGNTGELFF. The CDR3 bases are TGTGCCAGCAGTGAATTAGGGCAGGGAGGGAACACCGGGGAGCTGTTTTTT.

The sample holds a few counts of this clone. The chain combines TRBV5-1 with TRBJ2-3; TRBD2 matches at 8 bases. This CDR3 is built from 18 residues. Germline CDR1 is SGHRS and CDR2 is YFSETQ. The V and J ends lost 6 bases and 2 bases, in that order; junction bases with no gene match: 17. CDR3 protein: CASTTNVAAGGPTDTQYF. The CDR3 DNA sequence: TGCGCCAGCACAACGAACGTCGCTGCGGGGGGTCCCACAGATACGCAGTATTTT.

CDR3 nucleotide sequence: TGTGCCAGCAATCGAGACAGGGGTCAAGAGACCCAGTACTTC. As protein: CASNRDRGQETQYF. The chain links TRBV2 to TRBJ2-5; the match to TRBD1 covers 8 bases. This CDR3 region has 14 residues. J lost 2 bases, V lost 7 bases, and 6 bases had no gene match. CDR1 and CDR2 (germline): SNHLY, FYNNEI.

V is TRBV20-1 and J is TRBJ2-7, with D unresolved. The CDR3 extends over 11 amino acids. The germline V and J ends were trimmed by 3 bases and 11 bases, with 14 bases remaining between them. Germline CDR1 is DFQATT and CDR2 is SNEGSKA (reference sequence). Written as DNA, the CDR3 is TGCAGTGCTAGCAAGTCCCAGGCCGAGTACTTC. It is translated as CSASKSQAEYF.

This clone has more than one count but fewer than ten. This rearrangement joins TRBV5-1 to TRBJ2-7; 10 nucleotides line up with TRBD1. Germline assignment: CDR1 SGHRS and CDR2 YFSETQ. The CDR3 totals 16 residues. After removal of 0 bases from V and 2 bases from J, the junction contained 5 bases not matched to a gene. This chain's CDR3 is CASSLGPGQGTYEQYF. CDR3 nucleotides: TGCGCCAGCAGCTTGGGACCGGGACAGGGGACCTACGAGCAGTACTTC.

The chain employs TRBV19 and TRBJ1-2; D unresolved. Between the trimmed V and J ends, which lost 4 bases and 1 base, there was a span of 4 bases. The CDR3 contains 12 residues. Germline CDR1 is LNHDA and CDR2 is SQIVND (reference sequence). Here the CDR3 DNA reads TGTGCCAGTAGTACTAATAACTATGGCTACACCTTC. Residues: CASSTNNYGYTF.

Only a few counts were recorded for this clone. The chain joins TRBV9 to TRBJ2-6, with 8 bases aligning to TRBD1. The ends lost 2 bases at V and 1 base at J; junction bases unmatched: 8. The CDR3 is 18 amino acids. CDR1 is SGDLS and CDR2 is YYNGEE in the germline V gene. The CDR3: CASSVTTGVLSGANVLTF. In DNA form, the CDR3 reads TGTGCCAGCAGCGTCACGACAGGGGTATTGTCTGGGGCCAACGTCCTGACTTTC.

The chain has TRBV19 and TRBJ2-2, with unresolved D. Trimming stripped 4 bases from V and 4 bases from J, with 13 bases between. The CDR3 is made up of 15 amino acids. Germline CDR1 is LNHDA and CDR2 is SQIVND (reference sequence). The CDR3 is CASSTPGVTTGELFF. The CDR3 DNA follows: TGTGCCAGTAGTACCCCCGGTGTTACCACCGGGGAGCTGTTTTTT.

This clone showed up just a few times. This same CDR3 is encoded by further DNA sequences in the sample. The J gene is TRBJ1-1, the V gene TRBV5-1; 7 nucleotides align to TRBD1. There are 13 residues in the CDR3. In germline, CDR1 is SGHRS, CDR2 YFSETQ. J was trimmed by 7 bases and V by 0 bases; bases with no gene match: 3. CDR3: CASSLEGAGEAFF. DNA for the CDR3: TGCGCCAGCAGCTTGGAGGGGGCTGGTGAAGCTTTCTTT.

This clone has more than one count but fewer than ten. V and J are TRBV7-3 and TRBJ2-6, with TRBD1 matching over 11 bases. J was trimmed by 4 bases and V by 4 bases; bases with no gene match: 9. Germline CDR1 reads SGHTA; CDR2 reads FQGTGA. The CDR3 has 18 amino acids. In nucleotides, the CDR3 is TGTGCCAGCAGCTCGGGACAGGGGGGATACTCCGGGGCCAACGTCCTGACTTTC. Its protein is CASSSGQGGYSGANVLTF.

This chain uses TRBV6-5 with TRBJ2-2; D ambiguous. V dropped 6 bases and J dropped 3 bases, with 11 bases sitting between them. Germline CDR1 and CDR2: MNHEY and SVGAGI. CDR3 size: 14 residues. In DNA form, the CDR3 reads TGTGCCAGCAGGAGTACGTCGGACACCGGGGAGCTGTTTTTT. Amino acid sequence: CASRSTSDTGELFF.

This clone was seen a handful of times. V and J are TRBV6-1 and TRBJ2-7; 12 positions match TRBD1. The junction had 4 bases not matched to a gene; V was cut back by 6 bases and J by 4 bases. The CDR3 runs 14 residues. From germline, CDR1 is MNHNS and CDR2 SASEGT. The DNA of the CDR3 is TGTGCCAGCAGGCCGGGACAGGGGGCATACGAGCAGTACTTC. Its translation is CASRPGQGAYEQYF.

This clone was seen a single time. The CDR3 DNA reads TGTGCCAGTAGTTTTTCGGACAGGCGTAATGAAAAACTGTTTTTT. Translation: CASSFSDRRNEKLFF. The V call is TRBV19, the J call TRBJ1-4; TRBD1 agrees at 7 bases. With 5 bases clipped from V and 4 bases from J, the junction kept 7 bases outside the gene matches. CDR3 size: 15 residues. Germline V gene sequence: CDR1 LNHDA, CDR2 SQIVND (reference sequence). The entire variable domain, with the rest obtained from reference TRBV19 and TRBJ1-4, is as follows: DGGITQSPKYLFRKEGQNVTLSCEQNLNHDAMYWYRQDPGQGLRLIYYSQIVNDFQKGDIAEGYSVSREKKESFPLTVTSAQKNPTAFYLCASSFSDRRNEKLFFGSGTQLSVL.